Below are 3 T cell receptor beta chains sequenced from a single sample in a study of blood T cells in healthy people across ages. It was with a sample-barcoded 5' primer and a J-beta primer mix that a second PCR of about 6 to 12 cycles was run. From the 5' RACE reads, TCRdb called clonotypes with MiXCR, one entry per CDR3 protein. The sample gives about 1.4 million distinct CDR3 sequences, roughly 60% of which show up once; more than 6% is in the top ten. Source material: blood. These receptor sequences come from a man younger than 35 in good health.

Many counts were recorded for this clonotype. The DNA for the CDR3 is TGCGCCAGCAGCTTGGGTCAGGGGGCCTCGTCTGGCTACACCTTC. This translates into CASSLGQGASSGYTF. The chain recombines TRBV5-1 with TRBJ1-2; 8 nucleotides agree with TRBD1. Trimming removed 0 bases from V and 7 bases from J; junction bases left unmatched: 8. Germline assignment: CDR1 SGHRS and CDR2 YFSETQ. The CDR3 is made up of 15 amino acids.

The genes are TRBV12-3 or TRBV12-4 and TRBJ2-4; 8 nucleotides line up with TRBD1. This CDR3 has 14 residues. With V trimmed by 5 bases and J by 6 bases, 6 bases remained unmatched. CDR3 in DNA: TGTGCCAGCAGTCCGCGACAGGGGACAAACATTCAGTACTTC. Residues: CASSPRQGTNIQYF.

The CDR3 DNA follows: TGTGCCAGCAGCCAAGCCCCCGACATCTCCTACGAGCAGTACTTC. Encoded protein: CASSQAPDISYEQYF. The chain carries TRBV3-1 and TRBJ2-7, with D hard to call. There are 15 residues in the CDR3. Looked up from germline, CDR1 is LGHDT and CDR2 is YNNKEL (reference sequence). V lost 1 base and J lost 0, with 10 bases in between.